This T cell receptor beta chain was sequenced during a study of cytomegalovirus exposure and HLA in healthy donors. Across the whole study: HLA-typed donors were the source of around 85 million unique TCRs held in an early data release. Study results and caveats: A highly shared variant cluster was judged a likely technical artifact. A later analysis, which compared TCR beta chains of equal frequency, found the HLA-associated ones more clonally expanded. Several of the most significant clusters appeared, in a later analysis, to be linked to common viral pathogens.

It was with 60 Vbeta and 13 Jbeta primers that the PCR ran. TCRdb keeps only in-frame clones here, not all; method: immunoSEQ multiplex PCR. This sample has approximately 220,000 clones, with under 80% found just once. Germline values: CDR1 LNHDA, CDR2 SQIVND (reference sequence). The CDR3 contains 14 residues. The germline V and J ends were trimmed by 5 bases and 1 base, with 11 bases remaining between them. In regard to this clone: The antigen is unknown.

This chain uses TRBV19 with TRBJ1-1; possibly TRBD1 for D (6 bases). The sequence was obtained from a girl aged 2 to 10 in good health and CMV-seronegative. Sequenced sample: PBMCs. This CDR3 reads CASSAWTENTEAFF. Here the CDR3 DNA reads TGTGCCAGTAGTGCCTGGACAGAGAACACTGAAGCTTTCTTT.